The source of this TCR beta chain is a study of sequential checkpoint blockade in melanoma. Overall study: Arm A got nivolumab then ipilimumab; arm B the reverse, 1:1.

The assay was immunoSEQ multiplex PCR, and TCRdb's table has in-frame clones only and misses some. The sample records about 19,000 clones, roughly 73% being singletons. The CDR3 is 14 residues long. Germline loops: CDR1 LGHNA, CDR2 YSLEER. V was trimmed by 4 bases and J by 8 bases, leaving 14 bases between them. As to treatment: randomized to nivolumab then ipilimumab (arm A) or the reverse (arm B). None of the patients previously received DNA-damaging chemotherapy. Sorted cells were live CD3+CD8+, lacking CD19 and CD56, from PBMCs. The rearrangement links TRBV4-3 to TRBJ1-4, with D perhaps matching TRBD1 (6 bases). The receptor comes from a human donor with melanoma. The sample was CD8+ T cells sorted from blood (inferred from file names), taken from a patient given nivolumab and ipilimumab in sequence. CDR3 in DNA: TGCGCCAGCAGCCTAACGACAGGCCCAGAAAAACTGTTTTTT. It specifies CASSLTTGPEKLFF.